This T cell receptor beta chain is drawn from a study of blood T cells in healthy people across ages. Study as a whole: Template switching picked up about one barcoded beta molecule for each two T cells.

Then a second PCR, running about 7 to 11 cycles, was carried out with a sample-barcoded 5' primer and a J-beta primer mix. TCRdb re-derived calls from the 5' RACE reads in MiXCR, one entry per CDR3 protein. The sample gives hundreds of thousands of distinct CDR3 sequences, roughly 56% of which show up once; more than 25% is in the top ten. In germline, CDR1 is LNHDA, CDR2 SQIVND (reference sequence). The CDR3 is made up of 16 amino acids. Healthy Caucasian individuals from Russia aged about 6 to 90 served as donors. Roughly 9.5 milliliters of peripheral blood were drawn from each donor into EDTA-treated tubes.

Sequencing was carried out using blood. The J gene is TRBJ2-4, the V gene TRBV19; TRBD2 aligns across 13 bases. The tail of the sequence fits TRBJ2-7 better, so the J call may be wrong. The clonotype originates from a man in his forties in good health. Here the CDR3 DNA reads TGTGCCAGTAGTATGCAACTAGCGGGAGGGGTGTACGAGCAGTACTTC. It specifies CASSMQLAGGVYEQYF.